The sequence of this T cell receptor beta chain was determined in a study of T cell repertoires in ileal Crohn's disease. Study-wide results and limits: Compared with non-smokers, active smokers at surgery showed more clonal expansions.

Documented time point: inflamed ileum from the surgical specimen. The data were produced by immunoSEQ multiplex PCR, yet TCRdb's version contains in-frame clones alone and is incomplete. Altogether a few thousand clones are present, roughly 80% being singletons, with the ten largest covering roughly 6.9%. About this clone itself: Its antigen remains unknown.

Deletions cut 0 bases from V and 14 bases from J, with 18 bases between. The CDR3 has 14 amino acids. Per the germline V gene, CDR1 is MNHEY and CDR2 is SMNVEV (reference sequence). V and J are TRBV27 and TRBJ2-3; D remains unclear. Sequenced material: ileal tissue. The receptor's source is an adult with Crohn's disease. The CDR3 nucleotides are TGTGCCAGCAGTTTATCGTGGTCCTCCCGGTCGGTGTATTTT. Its translation: CASSLSWSSRSVYF.